This T cell receptor (beta chain) was found in a study of naive and memory T cell subsets. Study outcomes and limitations: Especially in CD8 cells, naive repertoires contained a few larger clonotypes, possibly CD45RA-re-expressing memory cells.

The beta constant-region primer was an equimolar mix of two oligonucleotides covering TRBC1 and TRBC2. Nested alpha and beta constant-region primers with the SP2 primer drove four PCR rounds on ligated cDNA. In TCRdb, the UMI-ligation and nested PCR reads were re-called with MiXCR into one record per CDR3 protein. The table includes 130,000 to 150,000 distinct CDR3 sequences, approximately 15% detected once. From the second PCR step, alpha and beta chains were amplified apart. Four subsets defined by CD45RA and CD27 were sorted after CD3, CD4, CD8 and live/dead staining. V was shortened by 5 bases and J by 0 bases, with 8 bases between the two germline ends. The CDR3 loop spans 13 amino acids. The germline CDR1 and CDR2 sequences are MNHEY and SMNVEV (reference sequence). Concerning this clonotype itself: Antigen specificity is unknown.

The receptor was isolated from a human donor in good health. Source material: naive CD4+ T cells from blood. The chain recombines TRBV27 with TRBJ2-7; D gene uncertain. Here the CDR3 reads CASSRPASYEQYF. The CDR3 coding sequence is TGTGCCAGCAGTAGACCGGCCTCCTACGAGCAGTACTTC.